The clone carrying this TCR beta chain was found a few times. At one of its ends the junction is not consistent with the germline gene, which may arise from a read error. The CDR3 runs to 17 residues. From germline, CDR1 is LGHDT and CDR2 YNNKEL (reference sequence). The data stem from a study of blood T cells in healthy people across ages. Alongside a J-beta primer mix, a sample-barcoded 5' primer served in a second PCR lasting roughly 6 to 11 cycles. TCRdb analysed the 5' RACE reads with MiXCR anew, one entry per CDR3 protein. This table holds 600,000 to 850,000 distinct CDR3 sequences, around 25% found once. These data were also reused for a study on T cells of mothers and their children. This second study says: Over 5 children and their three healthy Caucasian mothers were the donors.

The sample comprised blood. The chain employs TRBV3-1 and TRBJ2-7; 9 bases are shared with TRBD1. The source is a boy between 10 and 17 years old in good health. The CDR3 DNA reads TGTGCCAGCAGCCGACAGGGGGGCAGTGGGAGCTCCTACGAGCGGTACTTC. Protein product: CASSRQGGSGSSYERYF.